The rows below give T cell receptor beta chains drawn from one sample of a study of B cell selection in AIRE deficiency. This table comes from immunoSEQ multiplex PCR, and its TCRdb copy is limited to in-frame clones, with some not included. The sample records 12,000 to 15,000 clones, 85% to 95% being singletons. Sequencing was carried out using Tregs sorted from PBMCs. These receptors were taken from a human donor with AIRE deficiency. CDR3s include the opening cysteine and the closing phenylalanine or tryptophan. The D gene is left open where the match is weak. Not every row has a clone size; where given, it reads once, few, many or a size class.

D gene	clone size	V gene	J gene	CDR3 DNA	CDR3 protein
TRBD1	-	TRBV6-4	TRBJ2-5	TGTGCCAGCAGGGAAGACAGGGATTGGGGAGAGACCCAGTACTTC	CASREDRDWGETQYF
-	-	TRBV25-1	TRBJ2-6	TGTGCCAGCAGTCGAGGGCTCGGGGCCAACGTCCTGACTTTC	CASSRGLGANVLTF
-	-	TRBV5-4	TRBJ2-7	TGTGCCAGCAGCTCGCCCGGGACTTCCAGGTCCTACGAGCAGTACTTC	CASSSPGTSRSYEQYF
-	-	TRBV19	TRBJ2-7	TGTGCCTCAAGATGGGGACGGATCTCCTACGAGCAGTACTTC	CASRWGRISYEQYF
-	-	TRBV4-1	TRBJ1-5	TGCGCCAGCAGCCAAGAATTCCGGGGGCCGGGCAATCAGCCCCAGCATTTT	CASSQEFRGPGNQPQHF
-	-	TRBV6-1	TRBJ1-4	TGTGCCACCCACGCTTGGGGAGAAAAACTGTTTTTT	CATHAWGEKLFF
TRBD1	-	TRBV10-3	TRBJ1-2	TGTGCCATCACCCTTGGACAGGGGGCGAGAGGCTACACCTTC	CAITLGQGARGYTF
TRBD1	-	TRBV6-5	TRBJ2-1	TGTGCCAGCAGTTTACCGGGACAGGGACACAATGAGCAGTTCTTC	CASSLPGQGHNEQFF
-	-	TRBV27	TRBJ1-1	TGTGCCAGCAGTTTCAGGGTGAACACTGAAGCTTTCTTT	CASSFRVNTEAFF
TRBD1	-	TRBV11-3	TRBJ2-2	TGTGCCTCCCGGCTAGGACAGGGAAGAACCGGGGAGCTGTTTTTT	CASRLGQGRTGELFF
-	-	TRBV28	TRBJ2-4	TGTGCCAGCAGTTTAGGGGGCGTAGGCAAAAACATTCAGTACTTC	CASSLGGVGKNIQYF
TRBD1	-	TRBV5-4	TRBJ2-3	TGTGCCAGCAGCCAAATGGACAGGGGGAGCCAAGTAGCAGATACGCAGTATTTT	CASSQMDRGSQVADTQYF
-	-	TRBV19	TRBJ1-1	TGTGCCAGTAGGCAACAGGGCCGGATGAACACTGAAGCTTTCTTT	CASRQQGRMNTEAFF
TRBD2	-	TRBV10-1	TRBJ2-7	TGCGCCAGCAGTGAGACACAGCGGGAGACCCGTCAGCAGTACTTC	CASSETQRETRQQYF
TRBD2	-	TRBV2	TRBJ2-1	TGTGCCAGCAGCGGACGTAGCGGGATCTCCTACAATGAGCAGTTCTTC	CASSGRSGISYNEQFF
-	-	TRBV5-6	TRBJ2-3	TGTGCCAGCAGCCCCCCCGCCTTGGCCAACACAGATACGCAGTATTTT	CASSPPALANTDTQYF
-	-	TRBV30	TRBJ1-3	TGTGCCTGGAGTTTGAATGGTGGAAACACCATATATTTT	CAWSLNGGNTIYF
TRBD2	-	TRBV10-3	TRBJ2-1	TGTGCCACCGGGACTAGCGGGAGTTGGAGTGAGCAGTTCTTC	CATGTSGSWSEQFF
-	-	TRBV18	TRBJ2-6	TGTGCCAGCTCAGCCTACAGGGTTTACTCTTCTGGGGCCAACGTCCTGACTTTC	CASSAYRVYSSGANVLTF
-	-	TRBV5-1	TRBJ2-3	TGCGCCAGCAGCTTGGTGGGGAGCACAGATACGCAGTATTTT	CASSLVGSTDTQYF
-	-	TRBV19	TRBJ1-2	TGTGCCAGTAGTGCCGGGACCCTACGCACCTATGGCTACACCTTC	CASSAGTLRTYGYTF
TRBD1	once	TRBV27	TRBJ2-1	TGTGCCAGCAGCCGGAAGTGGGACAGGGGGACCTACAATGAGCAGTTCTTC	CASSRKWDRGTYNEQFF
-	-	TRBV9	TRBJ2-1	TGTGCCAGCAGCGGGGACTTCAATGAGCAGTTCTTC	CASSGDFNEQFF
TRBD1	-	TRBV4-3	TRBJ2-2	TGCGCCAGCAGCCAAGATGGGCAGGGGGCAACCGGGGAGCTGTTTTTT	CASSQDGQGATGELFF
-	-	TRBV5-6	TRBJ1-2	TGTGCCAGCAGCTTGTCGGGCAGGGGCGACTATGGCTACACCTTC	CASSLSGRGDYGYTF
-	-	TRBV6-1	TRBJ2-3	TGTGCCACTGGACAGAGCACAGATACGCAGTATTTT	CATGQSTDTQYF
-	-	TRBV11-3	TRBJ2-3	TGTGCCAGCAGCTTGCACGGCGCTCGGGGAGATACGCAGTATTTT	CASSLHGARGDTQYF
TRBD1	-	TRBV6-5	TRBJ1-2	TGTGCCAGCAGTTACTACAGGGGGGACTATGGCTACACCTTC	CASSYYRGDYGYTF
-	-	TRBV4-2	TRBJ1-2	TGTGCCAGCAGCCAACCCAGGGCCGCTCCAACCCTGAAGGGCTATGGCTACACCTTC	CASSQPRAAPTLKGYGYTF
-	-	TRBV5-1	TRBJ2-2	TGCGCCAGCAGCATGGACTTGAACACCGGGGAGCTGTTTTTT	CASSMDLNTGELFF
-	-	TRBV27	TRBJ1-1	TGTGCCAGCAGTGTATACAGGCGGGGGGGAGGCACTGAAGCTTTCTTT	CASSVYRRGGGTEAFF
-	-	TRBV5-3	TRBJ2-7	TGTGCCAGAAGCTTGTACAGTCTGTACTACGAGCAGTACTTC	CARSLYSLYYEQYF
-	-	TRBV27	TRBJ1-5	TGTGCCAGCAGTGCGGCAGGTCCCCGCAATCAGCCCCAGCATTTT	CASSAAGPRNQPQHF
TRBD1	-	TRBV28	TRBJ1-4	TGTGCCAGCAGGTTCGACAGGGGGCCGGCTAATGAAAAACTGTTTTTT	CASRFDRGPANEKLFF
-	once	TRBV5-1	TRBJ1-1	TGCGCCAGCAGCTTGGATTCCGGACGGTTGAACACTGAAGCTTTCTTT	CASSLDSGRLNTEAFF
TRBD2	-	TRBV7-9	TRBJ2-7	TGTGCCAGCAGTCGCCCGGGACTAGGCCTAGTCGAGCAGTACTTC	CASSRPGLGLVEQYF
-	-	TRBV28	TRBJ2-1	TGTGCCAGCAGTGCACGTAGTGAGCAGTTCTTC	CASSARSEQFF
TRBD2	few	TRBV7-2	TRBJ2-3	TGTGCCAGCAGCTTATCGGCTAGCGGGGGAGATACGCAGTATTTT	CASSLSASGGDTQYF
-	-	TRBV25-1	TRBJ2-7	TGTGCCAGCCAGAGAAACTACGAGCAGTACTTC	CASQRNYEQYF
TRBD1	-	TRBV5-1	TRBJ1-5	TGCGCCAGCAGAATCGCGCCGGGACAGGGATTGGATCAGCCCCAGCATTTT	CASRIAPGQGLDQPQHF
-	-	TRBV6-5	TRBJ1-2	TGTGCCAGCAGTTACTATCAAGACTACACCTTC	CASSYYQDYTF
-	-	TRBV11-2	TRBJ2-7	TGTGCCAGCAGCTCTGGACGGTGGGACTACGAGCAGTACTTC	CASSSGRWDYEQYF
TRBD2	once	TRBV7-9	TRBJ2-3	TGTGCCAGCAGCTCGGGACTAGCGCGGGTTAGCACAGATACGCAGTATTTT	CASSSGLARVSTDTQYF
-	-	TRBV6-5	TRBJ2-7	TGTGCCAGCAGGCGGAGTTACGCAGAGTACTTC	CASRRSYAEYF
-	-	TRBV6-6	TRBJ1-4	TGTGCCAGCAGCCGCGGGGGGGCTAATGAAAAACTGTTTTTT	CASSRGGANEKLFF
-	-	TRBV7-2	TRBJ2-7	TGTGCCAGCAGCTTAGCAGGACAACGCGAGCAGTACTTC	CASSLAGQREQYF
TRBD1	-	TRBV10-3	TRBJ1-5	TGTGCCATCAGCGATGACAGGGTCAACAATCAGCCCCAGCATTTT	CAISDDRVNNQPQHF
-	-	TRBV5-1	TRBJ1-2	TGCGCCAGCAGCTTGGCTGGTTTTGAGGGCTACACCTTC	CASSLAGFEGYTF
-	-	TRBV6-6	TRBJ1-1	TGTGCCAGCAGTTACGCTAAAAAAGCTTTCTTT	CASSYAKKAFF
-	-	TRBV6-1	TRBJ2-7	TGTGCCAGCAATGGGGTTACCTACGAGCAGTACTTC	CASNGVTYEQYF
TRBD2	-	TRBV10-3	TRBJ2-2	TGTGCCATCAGTCTAGCGGGAGCCGGGGAGCTGTTTTTT	CAISLAGAGELFF
-	-	TRBV19	TRBJ2-1	TGTGCCAGTACTAACACTAGATACAATGAGCAGTTCTTC	CASTNTRYNEQFF
-	-	TRBV7-9	TRBJ2-1	TGTGCCAGCAGCTTAAGGAACAATGAGCAGTTCTTC	CASSLRNNEQFF
-	-	TRBV19	TRBJ2-3	TGTGCCACCTCGAAGGACAGATTGGAGGATACGCAGTATTTT	CATSKDRLEDTQYF
TRBD2	-	TRBV7-2	TRBJ2-7	TGTGCCAGCAGCTCCCCGGGGGGGGCGGGAGCGACTTGCGAGCAGTACTTC	CASSSPGGAGATCEQYF